Detailed here is one T cell receptor beta chain. Its specificity is unknown. A junction boundary mismatches the germline segment, possibly from a read error. They built TCR cDNA with 5'RACE template switching, a step that put in a universal primer site and UMIs. TCRdb passed the 5' RACE reads through MiXCR, listing each CDR3 protein once. The data show under 700,000 distinct CDR3 sequences, roughly a sixth seen once. The CDR3 consists of 16 residues. This sample was taken from a study of T cells after yellow fever vaccination. At the level of the study: Low-cell-number fractions were prepared with SMART-Seq v4 Ultra Low Input. Study-wide results and limits: Weaker overall was a secondary response that nonetheless peaked faster, on day 5 versus 15. A limited proportion of clonotypes was detected within both the CD4 and CD8 compartments.

The sample in question was PBMCs, obtained 5 days after the first yellow fever vaccination. The receptor was isolated from a young man who received the YFV17D yellow fever vaccine. This sequence joins TRBV12-3 or TRBV12-4 and TRBJ2-3; 9 bases line up with TRBD1. CDR3 amino acids: CASSVHRDREADTLYF. For the CDR3, the DNA is TGTGCCAGCAGTGTCCACCGGGACAGGGAGGCAGATACGCTGTATTTT.